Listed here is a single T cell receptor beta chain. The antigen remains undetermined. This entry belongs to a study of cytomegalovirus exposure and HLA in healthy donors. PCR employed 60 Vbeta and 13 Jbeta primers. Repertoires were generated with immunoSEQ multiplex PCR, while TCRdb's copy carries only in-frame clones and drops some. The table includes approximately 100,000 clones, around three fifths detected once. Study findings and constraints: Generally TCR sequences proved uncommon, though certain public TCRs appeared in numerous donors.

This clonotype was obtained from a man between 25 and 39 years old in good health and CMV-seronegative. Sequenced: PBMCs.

CDR3 nucleotide sequence: TGTGCCAGCAGCTTCACTAGCGGGGGTAATGAGCAGTTCTTC. It codes for CASSFTSGGNEQFF. The gene calls are TRBV11-2 and TRBJ2-1, with 11 bases fitting TRBD2. This CDR3 has 14 residues. The germline V gene encodes CDR1 SGHAT and CDR2 FQNNGV. V shed 3 bases and J 7 bases; nucleotides not matched to a gene: 2. The variable domain in full, with the rest retrieved from reference TRBV11-2 and TRBJ2-1, is EAGVAQSPRYKIIEKRQSVAFWCNPISGHATLYWYQQILGQGPKLLIQFQNNGVVDDSQLPKDRFSAERLKGVDSTLKIQPAKLEDSAVYLCASSFTSGGNEQFFGPGTRLTVL.